The next 32 T cell receptor beta chains were all read from a single sample in a study of cytomegalovirus exposure and HLA in healthy donors. Vbeta (60) and Jbeta (13) primers were used in the PCR. Generated by immunoSEQ multiplex PCR, the TCRdb table keeps only in-frame clones and is missing some. The repertoire consists of tens of thousands of clones, with around 67% occurring once and the leading ten covering about 2.3%. The material sequenced was PBMCs. These receptors were taken from a human donor in good health.

In the case of this clone: Lacking the conserved final phenylalanine or tryptophan, this CDR3 likely reflects a read error. The V and J genes are TRBV25-1 and TRBJ1-3; TRBD1 aligns across 8 bases. Germline trimming cut 7 bases from V and 3 bases from J; bases unmatched to any gene: 8. The CDR3 runs 15 residues. The germline CDR1 and CDR2 sequences are MGHDK and SYGVNS. CDR3 loop: CASTNDRGDGNTIYV. CDR3 nucleotide sequence: TGTGCCAGCACCAACGACAGGGGAGATGGAAACACCATATATGTT.

V gene TRBV7-9 combines with J gene TRBJ2-6; D might be TRBD2 (6 bases). This CDR3 is 16 amino acids long. V was cut by 3 bases and J by 0 bases, with 9 bases left in between. Germline V gives CDR1 SEHNR, CDR2 FQNEAQ (reference sequence). CDR3 nucleotides: TGTGCCAGCAGCTTTAACGGGGGCTCTGGGGCCAACGTCCTGACTTTC. Its protein is CASSFNGGSGANVLTF.

There are a few counts of this clone. The rearrangement links TRBV7-9 to TRBJ2-7; 7 nucleotides line up with TRBD2. CDR1 and CDR2 (germline): SEHNR, FQNEAQ (reference sequence). J gave up 6 bases and V 5 bases, and 13 bases lay outside the gene matches. The length of the CDR3 is 15 residues. In DNA form, the CDR3 reads TGTGCCAGCAGCCAAGATCTGCGCGGGGGATCCGAGCAGTACTTC. This sequence encodes CASSQDLRGGSEQYF.

This clone has more than one count but fewer than ten. The V gene is TRBV7-6, the J gene TRBJ1-1, with D uncertain. The CDR3 has 13 residues. Germline CDR1 SGHVS, CDR2 FNYEAQ. The V gene lost 5 bases and the J gene lost 3 bases, with 10 bases spanning the gap. The CDR3 DNA reads TGTGCCAGCAGCGCGTTAACGGACACTGAAGCTTTCTTT. Amino acid sequence: CASSALTDTEAFF. Full variable domain (remainder filled in from reference TRBV7-6 and TRBJ1-1): GAGVSQSPRYKVTKRGQDVALRCDPISGHVSLYWYRQALGQGPEFLTYFNYEAQQDKSGLPNDRFSAERPEGSISTLTIQRTEQRDSAMYRCASSALTDTEAFFGQGTRLTVV.

The rearrangement links TRBV4-1 to TRBJ2-7; D may be TRBD2 (5 bases). Trimming removed 3 bases at V and 9 bases at J, with 18 bases between. This CDR3 spans 14 amino acids. Germline assignment: CDR1 MGHRA and CDR2 YSYEKL. DNA of the CDR3: TGCGCCAGCAGCCAGGACTTATCGGAGTTGGGGCAGTACTTC. As protein: CASSQDLSELGQYF.

This chain connects TRBV6-1 to TRBJ1-1; 7 nucleotides agree with TRBD1. There are 14 residues in the CDR3. Per germline, CDR1 MNHNS and CDR2 SASEGT. V lost 6 bases to trimming and J lost 0 bases; unmatched junction nucleotides: 4. The CDR3 DNA follows: TGTGCCAGCAGCGTAGACAGGGTGAACACTGAAGCTTTCTTT. As protein: CASSVDRVNTEAFF.

The chain combines TRBV18 with TRBJ2-2, with D uncertain. Trimming shortened V by 0 bases and J by 6 bases, and 11 bases separated the two germline ends. The CDR3 consists of 15 residues. Germline assignment: CDR1 KGHSH and CDR2 LQKENI. CDR3: CASSPPPQRPGELFF. DNA for the CDR3: TGTGCCAGCTCACCACCCCCACAACGTCCCGGGGAGCTGTTTTTT.

This clone was recorded once. The chain links TRBV5-6 to TRBJ1-1, with 8 nucleotides matching TRBD1. V shed 5 bases, J shed 6 bases, and the junction held 9 bases outside the gene matches. The CDR3 runs to 14 residues. Germline CDR1 is SGHDT and CDR2 is YYEEEE. The CDR3 loop reads CASRISQGAAEAFF. In DNA, the CDR3 is TGTGCCAGCAGGATCTCTCAGGGGGCTGCTGAAGCTTTCTTT.

The chain couples TRBV19 to TRBJ2-7, with 11 bases fitting TRBD1. The junction had 8 bases not matched to a gene; V was cut back by 9 bases and J by 4 bases. The V gene's germline CDR1 is LNHDA and CDR2 SQIVND (reference sequence). This CDR3 is built from 14 residues. The CDR3 sequence: CASGPGQGVYEQYF. In DNA, the CDR3 is TGTGCCAGCGGACCGGGACAGGGGGTTTACGAGCAGTACTTC.

The chain uses TRBV25-1 and TRBJ1-6; possibly TRBD1 for D (6 bases). This CDR3 is 14 amino acids long. CDR1 is MGHDK and CDR2 is SYGVNS in the germline V gene. V lost 8 bases and J 6 bases, leaving 14 bases between the germline ends. CDR3 protein: CASGHRDFNSPLHF. CDR3 DNA: TGTGCCAGCGGTCACAGGGATTTTAATTCACCCCTCCACTTT. Combining the CDR3 with reference TRBV25-1 and TRBJ1-6 gives the whole variable domain EADIYQTPRYLVIGTGKKITLECSQTMGHDKMYWYQQDPGMELHLIHYSYGVNSTEKGDLSSESTVSRIRTEHFPLTLESARPSHTSQYLCASGHRDFNSPLHFGNGTRLTVT.

The CDR3 DNA reads as TGTGCCTGGAGTGAAGGAAGGAGGGCCTATGGCTACACCTTC. It is translated as CAWSEGRRAYGYTF. The J gene is TRBJ1-2, the V gene TRBV30; D gene uncertain. Germline assignment: CDR1 GTSNPN and CDR2 SVGIG (reference sequence). The CDR3 runs 14 residues. Trimming removed 1 base at V and 4 bases at J, with 13 bases between.

This rearrangement joins TRBV19 to TRBJ1-3, with D unresolved. The CDR3 is 13 residues long. In germline, CDR1 is LNHDA, CDR2 SQIVND (reference sequence). Trimming removed 3 bases from V and 7 bases from J, with 10 bases in between. CDR3 loop: CASSILNQNTIYF. In nucleotides, the CDR3 is TGTGCCAGTAGTATCCTTAACCAGAACACCATATATTTT.

The chain has TRBV7-9 and TRBJ2-4; TRBD1 matches at 7 bases. Germline V CDR1 and CDR2: SEHNR, FQNEAQ (reference sequence). The trim removed 1 base at V and 1 base at J, leaving 4 bases unmatched. The CDR3 has 16 residues. The CDR3 loop is CASSLDPGQAKNIQYF. The CDR3 region has the DNA TGTGCCAGCAGCTTAGACCCGGGACAGGCCAAAAACATTCAGTACTTC.

About this clone: A read error may produce the germline difference seen at one junction end. The chain links TRBV7-2 to TRBJ2-5, with 7 bases lining up with TRBD2. Germline assignment: CDR1 SGHTA and CDR2 FQGNSA. This CDR3 has 13 amino acids. As DNA, the CDR3 is TGTGCCAGCAGCTTCAGGGCGGGAGAGATCCAGTACTTC. This gives the protein CASSFRAGEIQYF.

This clone appeared a single time. The chain has TRBV18 and TRBJ2-7, with a weak D call TRBD1 (6 bases). The CDR3 has 13 amino acids. The germline V gene encodes CDR1 KGHSH and CDR2 LQKENI. V shed 3 bases and J shed 6 bases, with 12 bases lying between them. This CDR3 is CASSPGQSGEQYF. As DNA, the CDR3 is TGTGCCAGCTCACCTGGACAGTCCGGCGAGCAGTACTTC.

The chain carries TRBV5-8 and TRBJ1-5; no reliable D call. Between the trimmed V and J ends, which lost 0 bases and 7 bases, there was a span of 11 bases. This CDR3 spans 14 amino acids. Germline loops: CDR1 SGHTS, CDR2 YDEGEE. The CDR3 here is CASSLGPGPQPQHF. The CDR3 region has the DNA TGTGCCAGCAGCTTGGGTCCGGGTCCGCAGCCCCAGCATTTT.

This clone was detected only once. This chain uses TRBV4-3 with TRBJ2-5; D may be TRBD2 (7 bases). V lost 0 bases and J 5 bases, leaving 22 bases between the germline ends. The CDR3 has 18 residues. The V gene's germline CDR1 is LGHNA and CDR2 YSLEER. The CDR3, as DNA: TGCGCCAGCAGCCAAGATACGGGGAGGGGGATCCTTTGGGAGACCCAGTACTTC. Its translation: CASSQDTGRGILWETQYF.

CDR3 coding DNA: TGTGCCAGCGGCGGAGTCGAGAATGGGCCCCAGCATTTT. Its protein product is CASGGVENGPQHF. This sequence joins TRBV9 and TRBJ1-5; D unresolved. Germline V CDR1 and CDR2: SGDLS, YYNGEE. The germline V and J ends were trimmed by 7 bases and 9 bases, with 17 bases remaining between them. The CDR3 has 13 residues.

This chain joins TRBV19 and TRBJ1-3; a weak D match, TRBD1 (6 bases). In germline, CDR1 is LNHDA, CDR2 SQIVND (reference sequence). V lost 3 bases and J 0 bases, leaving 15 bases between the germline ends. This CDR3 region has 17 residues. CDR3 sequence (DNA): TGTGCCAGTAGTATTATACCGGACAGCTACTCTGGAAACACCATATATTTT. Encoded protein: CASSIIPDSYSGNTIYF.

The rearrangement links TRBV7-2 to TRBJ1-6; D is unclear. V was pared by 5 bases and J by 3 bases, with 5 bases between. The germline CDR1 and CDR2 sequences are SGHTA and FQGNSA. The CDR3 spans 13 residues. CDR3 loop: CASSRDYNSPLHF. The CDR3 nucleotides read TGTGCCAGCAGCCGGGACTATAATTCACCCCTCCACTTT.

The chain has TRBV27 and TRBJ2-7; 9 nucleotides agree with TRBD1. CDR1 and CDR2 from the germline V gene are MNHEY and SMNVEV (reference sequence). The V gene end was trimmed by 5 bases and the J gene end by 4 bases; junction bases not matched to a gene: 6. The length of the CDR3 is 14 residues. The CDR3, as DNA: TGTGCCAGCAGTCTACAGGGGGCGCGGTACGAGCAGTACTTC. This sequence encodes CASSLQGARYEQYF.

The rearrangement joins TRBV20-1 to TRBJ1-2; a possible D gene is TRBD1 (5 bases). The CDR3 extends over 11 amino acids. Germline values: CDR1 DFQATT, CDR2 SNEGSKA (reference sequence). The ends were cut back, 2 bases at V and 6 bases at J, with 7 bases in the middle. CDR3 nucleotide sequence: TGCAGTGCTAGATCAGGGAATGGCTACACCTTC. As protein: CSARSGNGYTF.

The chain couples TRBV5-4 to TRBJ1-3, with D perhaps matching TRBD1 (6 bases). Germline CDR1 reads SGHNT; CDR2 reads YYREEE (reference sequence). The CDR3 sequence is 16 residues long. Trimming took off 1 base at V and 2 bases at J, with 13 bases between the two ends. CDR3 DNA sequence: TGTGCCAGCAGCTTGCTTGGGACAAGTGCTGGAAACACCATATATTTT. It is translated as CASSLLGTSAGNTIYF.

The V gene is TRBV29-1, the J gene TRBJ1-1, with a possible D match to TRBD1 (5 bases). Germline V gene data show CDR1 as SQVTM and CDR2 as ANQGSEA. CDR3 size: 12 residues. The ends were cut back, 7 bases at V and 5 bases at J, with 14 bases in the middle. CDR3 loop: CSAFRDVTEAFF. Here the CDR3 DNA reads TGCAGCGCCTTCAGGGATGTGACTGAAGCTTTCTTT.

This clone was found a few times. The CDR3 bases are TGTGCCAGCAGCACCCCTCGCGGGTCCAACCTAGCCAAAAACATTCAGTACTTC. It encodes CASSTPRGSNLAKNIQYF. This chain joins TRBV5-4 and TRBJ2-4, with D perhaps TRBD2 (5 bases). The CDR3 is 18 amino acids. Germline V gene data show CDR1 as SGHNT and CDR2 as YYREEE (reference sequence). V was pared by 4 bases and J by 0 bases, with 20 bases between.

The gene calls are TRBV4-1 and TRBJ1-1; TRBD1 aligns across 7 bases. After removal of 0 bases from V and 4 bases from J, the junction contained 11 bases not matched to a gene. Looked up from germline, CDR1 is MGHRA and CDR2 is YSYEKL. The CDR3 totals 17 residues. The CDR3 sequence is CASSQDSETGTGTEAFF. DNA for the CDR3: TGCGCCAGCAGCCAAGATTCCGAGACAGGGACGGGCACTGAAGCTTTCTTT.

This sequence joins TRBV7-8 and TRBJ2-7; the D gene is possibly TRBD2 (6 bases). Trimming removed 6 bases at V and 4 bases at J, with 13 bases between. The CDR3 runs 13 residues. CDR1 is SGHVS and CDR2 is FQNEAQ in the germline V gene. The CDR3 here is CASRGLMGYEQYF. Written as DNA, the CDR3 is TGTGCCAGCAGAGGACTAATGGGTTACGAGCAGTACTTC.

This clone has a handful of counts. The chain joins TRBV30 to TRBJ2-2, with 12 bases matching TRBD2. The V and J ends lost 7 bases and 6 bases, in that order; junction bases with no gene match: 12. The CDR3 contains 16 residues. The V gene's germline CDR1 is GTSNPN and CDR2 SVGIG (reference sequence). The CDR3 DNA is TGTGCCTCCATTGCGTCTAGCGGGGGGGCGGCCGGGGAGCTGTTTTTT. Translated, it gives CASIASSGGAAGELFF. The entire variable domain, with the rest obtained from reference TRBV30 and TRBJ2-2, is as follows: SQTIHQWPATLVQPVGSPLSLECTVEGTSNPNLYWYRQAAGRGLQLLFYSVGIGQISSEVPQNLSASRPQDRQFILSSKKLLLSDSGFYLCASIASSGGAAGELFFGEGSRLTVL.

This clone was seen more than once but under ten times. V gene TRBV6-1 combines with J gene TRBJ1-2; 8 bases agree with TRBD1. The CDR3 covers 15 residues. Germline values: CDR1 MNHNS, CDR2 SASEGT. V was pared by 6 bases and J by 9 bases, with 15 bases of the junction left unmatched. DNA of the CDR3: TGTGCCAGCAGCAACAACAGGGGGATTTTTCTGAGCTACACCTTC. Translating gives CASSNNRGIFLSYTF.

The chain joins TRBV11-1 to TRBJ1-1; D is unclear. The CDR3 extends over 16 amino acids. Trimming pared 5 bases from V and 1 base from J, leaving 17 bases between. Germline V gives CDR1 SGHAT, CDR2 FQDESV (reference sequence). DNA of the CDR3: TGTGCCAGCAGCATCGGACCCGGAGGTGGGAACACTGAAGCTTTCTTT. Translating it yields CASSIGPGGGNTEAFF.

This clone was recorded a few times. The chain combines TRBV18 with TRBJ2-1, with D tentatively TRBD1 (6 bases). The CDR3 has 12 residues. Germline lookup yields CDR1 KGHSH and CDR2 LQKENI. V was pared by 5 bases and J by 9 bases, with 11 bases between. The CDR3 DNA is TGTGCCAGCTCAGACGGGACAATTGAGCAGTTCTTC. Translation: CASSDGTIEQFF. Using reference TRBV18 and TRBJ2-1 for the parts outside the CDR3, the full variable domain is NAGVMQNPRHLVRRRGQEARLRCSPMKGHSHVYWYRQLPEEGLKFMVYLQKENIIDESGMPKERFSAEFPKEGPSILRIQQVVRGDSAAYFCASSDGTIEQFFGPGTRLTVL.

The chain carries TRBV9 and TRBJ1-1; no definite D call. CDR1 and CDR2 from the germline V gene are SGDLS and YYNGEE. This CDR3 is 13 amino acids long. Trimming took off 4 bases at V and 1 base at J, with 8 bases between the two ends. The CDR3 sequence: CASSLDWNTEAFF. CDR3 coding DNA: TGTGCCAGCAGCCTTGACTGGAACACTGAAGCTTTCTTT.